The 21 T cell receptor beta chains listed next were all sequenced from one sample in a study of blood T cell repertoires in COVID-19. Sequenced by immunoSEQ multiplex PCR; TCRdb stores in-frame clones only, minus some. Of some 280,000 clones listed, around 90% are singletons. The sample taken for sequencing was peripheral blood. Every receptor here comes from a woman in her 40s who had recovered from COVID-19.

V is TRBV10-3 and J is TRBJ2-1; 9 bases align to TRBD1. The CDR3 is 17 residues long. Germline V gene data show CDR1 as ENHRY and CDR2 as SYGVKD. With V trimmed by 4 bases and J by 0 bases, 7 bases remained unmatched. This CDR3 reads CAISAGTGQSSYNEQFF. The DNA of the CDR3 is TGTGCCATCAGTGCCGGGACAGGGCAGAGCTCCTACAATGAGCAGTTCTTC.

V and J are TRBV7-6 and TRBJ2-1; no firm D call. Trimming shortened V by 0 bases and J by 6 bases, and 12 bases separated the two germline ends. The CDR3 length is 15 residues. Germline CDR1 reads SGHVS; CDR2 reads FNYEAQ. Here the CDR3 reads CASSLAPAGSNEQFF. CDR3 bases: TGTGCCAGCAGCTTAGCGCCTGCCGGGTCCAATGAGCAGTTCTTC. The full variable domain, rest sourced from reference TRBV7-6 and TRBJ2-1, is GAGVSQSPRYKVTKRGQDVALRCDPISGHVSLYWYRQALGQGPEFLTYFNYEAQQDKSGLPNDRFSAERPEGSISTLTIQRTEQRDSAMYRCASSLAPAGSNEQFFGPGTRLTVL.

V and J are TRBV2 and TRBJ1-1; D is perhaps TRBD1 (6 bases). V lost 0 bases and J 8 bases, leaving 19 bases between the germline ends. The CDR3 runs to 16 residues. Germline V gene sequence: CDR1 SNHLY, CDR2 FYNNEI. This chain's CDR3 is CASSEATVAGAREAFF. CDR3 coding DNA: TGTGCCAGCAGTGAAGCGACCGTAGCGGGGGCTCGGGAAGCTTTCTTT.

This clone was seen once. The V and J genes are TRBV18 and TRBJ2-1; 9 bases fit TRBD2. The length of the CDR3 is 14 residues. V shed 4 bases and J 7 bases; nucleotides not matched to a gene: 5. Looked up from germline, CDR1 is KGHSH and CDR2 is LQKENI. The CDR3 coding sequence is TGTGCCAGCTCACTAGCGGGAGTTGGTAATGAGCAGTTCTTC. Translation gives CASSLAGVGNEQFF.

V gene TRBV5-4 combines with J gene TRBJ2-3, with D possibly being TRBD2 (7 bases). Germline CDR1 reads SGHNT; CDR2 reads YYREEE (reference sequence). The CDR3 runs to 16 residues. Trimming stripped 0 bases from V and 0 bases from J, with 11 bases between. CDR3 nucleotides: TGTGCCAGCAGCTTGGGGGGGAGGGGGAGCACAGATACGCAGTATTTT. As protein: CASSLGGRGSTDTQYF. The full variable domain, its missing parts supplied by reference TRBV5-4 and TRBJ2-3, is ETGVTQSPTHLIKTRGQQVTLRCSSQSGHNTVSWYQQALGQGPQFIFQYYREEENGRGNFPPRFSGLQFPNYSSELNVNALELDDSALYLCASSLGGRGSTDTQYFGPGTRLTVL.

The chain joins TRBV7-8 to TRBJ2-2; 9 nucleotides agree with TRBD2. The V and J ends lost 1 base and 0 bases, in that order; junction bases with no gene match: 0. The CDR3 runs to 16 residues. From germline, CDR1 is SGHVS and CDR2 FQNEAQ. The CDR3 DNA reads TGTGCCAGCAGCTTAGGACTAGCGGCGAACACCGGGGAGCTGTTTTTT. This encodes CASSLGLAANTGELFF. Drawing the rest from reference TRBV7-8 and TRBJ2-2, the complete variable domain is GAGVSQSPRYKVAKRGQDVALRCDPISGHVSLFWYQQALGQGPEFLTYFQNEAQLDKSGLPSDRFFAERPEGSVSTLKIQRTQQEDSAVYLCASSLGLAANTGELFFGEGSRLTVL.

This clone was recorded only once. The chain couples TRBV2 to TRBJ1-5; a weak D match, TRBD1 (6 bases). V dropped 8 bases and J dropped 5 bases, with 16 bases sitting between them. The CDR3 has 14 residues. The germline gives CDR1 SNHLY, CDR2 FYNNEI. The CDR3 spells CASHDDRLYQPQHF. As DNA, the CDR3 is TGTGCCAGCCACGATGACAGGTTGTATCAGCCCCAGCATTTT.

The V and J genes are TRBV2 and TRBJ2-1; 11 nucleotides line up with TRBD2. Germline V gives CDR1 SNHLY, CDR2 FYNNEI. The CDR3 is 14 amino acids. The trim removed 5 bases at V and 9 bases at J, leaving 6 bases unmatched. The CDR3 loop is CASSLLAGVPEQFF. CDR3 bases: TGTGCCAGCAGTTTACTAGCGGGAGTCCCTGAGCAGTTCTTC.

The chain carries TRBV10-1 and TRBJ2-5, with 8 nucleotides matching TRBD1. The CDR3 is 16 residues long. Unmatched junction bases numbered 10, after V lost 3 bases and J lost 4 bases. CDR1 is WNHNN, CDR2 SYGVQD, per germline (reference sequence). The CDR3 DNA is TGCGCCAGCAGTGACCCTAACCCAGGGGGCCGAGAGACCCAGTACTTC. This encodes CASSDPNPGGRETQYF.

Concerning this clone: This sample includes further DNA sequences coding for the same CDR3. The chain employs TRBV5-1 and TRBJ2-2; TRBD2 aligns across 10 bases. Trimming took 4 bases from V and 5 from J; bases not matched to a gene: 5. Germline V gene data show CDR1 as SGHRS and CDR2 as YFSETQ. The CDR3 runs 15 residues. The CDR3 reads CASSLAGVDTGELFF. In DNA form, the CDR3 reads TGCGCCAGCAGCCTAGCGGGAGTTGATACCGGGGAGCTGTTTTTT.

The rearrangement uses TRBV3-1 (or the pseudogene TRBV3-2) and TRBJ2-6; 8 bases map to TRBD1. CDR3 size: 18 residues. Trimming cost V 1 base and J 1 base; bases outside gene matches: 6. Germline V CDR1 and CDR2: LGHDT, YNNKEL (reference sequence). The CDR3 region is CASSQVRTGKSGANVLTF. In DNA form, the CDR3 reads TGTGCCAGCAGCCAAGTCCGGACAGGGAAGTCTGGGGCCAACGTCCTGACTTTC.

This chain connects TRBV6-6 to TRBJ2-7; 7 nucleotides line up with TRBD1. This CDR3 region has 15 residues. Per germline, CDR1 MNHNY and CDR2 SVGAGI (reference sequence). J lost 4 bases, V lost 6 bases, and 12 bases had no gene match. DNA of the CDR3: TGTGCCAGCAGCCCATCTCCGGGACAGCCTTACGAGCAGTACTTC. It translates to CASSPSPGQPYEQYF.

The chain joins TRBV11-2 to TRBJ2-5, with TRBD2 matching over 15 bases. The CDR3 consists of 16 residues. The germline gives CDR1 SGHAT, CDR2 FQNNGV. Trimming took 4 bases from V and 3 from J; bases not matched to a gene: 3. The CDR3 here is CASSSRTSGREETQYF. Written as DNA, the CDR3 is TGTGCCAGCAGCTCCCGGACTAGCGGGAGGGAAGAGACCCAGTACTTC.

V is TRBV6-1 and J is TRBJ2-7, with TRBD2 matching over 10 bases. The CDR3 sequence is 15 residues long. V was pared by 2 bases and J by 3 bases, with 4 bases of the junction left unmatched. Germline CDR1 is MNHNS and CDR2 is SASEGT. In nucleotides, the CDR3 is TGTGCCAGCAGTGAATTCAGGACTAGCGGCTACGAGCAGTACTTC. Protein: CASSEFRTSGYEQYF.

The chain employs TRBV19 and TRBJ2-4; no definite D call. Trimming shortened V by 3 bases and J by 0 bases, and 3 bases separated the two germline ends. Germline CDR1 LNHDA, CDR2 SQIVND (reference sequence). The CDR3 loop spans 13 amino acids. CDR3 protein: CASSIGAKNIQYF. As DNA, the CDR3 is TGTGCCAGTAGTATCGGAGCCAAAAACATTCAGTACTTC.

CDR3 loop: CASSLFADSGGVYTQYF. The DNA for the CDR3 is TGTGCCAGCAGTTTATTCGCGGACAGCGGGGGTGTCTATACGCAGTATTTT. The chain is built from TRBV27 and TRBJ2-3; 8 bases map to TRBD2. The CDR3 contains 17 residues. Germline-derived CDR1 and CDR2 are MNHEY and SMNVEV (reference sequence). V was pared by 1 base and J by 7 bases, with 13 bases of the junction left unmatched.

The chain has TRBV5-1 and TRBJ2-5; 8 nucleotides agree with TRBD2. Losses at the gene ends were 0 bases for V and 3 bases for J; bases not matched to a gene: 1. This CDR3 region has 14 residues. Germline CDR1 SGHRS, CDR2 YFSETQ. The CDR3 DNA sequence: TGCGCCAGCAGCTTGGCGGGGGGGAAAGAGACCCAGTACTTC. Translated: CASSLAGGKETQYF.

This chain connects TRBV5-1 to TRBJ2-1, with 10 bases aligning to TRBD2. CDR3 size: 16 residues. CDR1 is SGHRS, CDR2 YFSETQ, per germline. The V and J ends lost 0 bases and 3 bases, in that order; junction bases with no gene match: 3. The CDR3 loop reads CASSLGPSGSYNEQFF. The CDR3 DNA is TGCGCCAGCAGCTTGGGGCCTAGCGGGAGCTACAATGAGCAGTTCTTC.

The V call is TRBV6-5, the J call TRBJ2-7; 10 bases are shared with TRBD1. The V gene's germline CDR1 is MNHEY and CDR2 SVGAGI. The V gene end was trimmed by 7 bases and the J gene end by 7 bases; junction bases not matched to a gene: 10. The CDR3 spans 14 residues. In DNA, the CDR3 is TGTGCCAGCACCCTAGGGACAGGGGAAAGGGAGCAGTACTTC. Protein sequence: CASTLGTGEREQYF.

This clone was seen only a few times. Other DNA variants within this sample encode the same CDR3. In DNA, the CDR3 is TGTGCCAGCAGAGGGGGTAGCAATCAGCCCCAGCATTTT. It translates to CASRGGSNQPQHF. The chain joins TRBV28 to TRBJ1-5; D may be TRBD1 (6 bases). This CDR3 spans 13 amino acids. The ends were cut back, 6 bases at V and 0 bases at J, with 6 bases in the middle. CDR1 is MDHEN and CDR2 is SYDVKM in the germline V gene.

The chain carries TRBV23-1 and TRBJ2-1, with a tentative D call TRBD2 (5 bases). TRBV23-1 is given ORF status, its function remaining uncertain. This CDR3 spans 17 amino acids. V was clipped by 2 bases and J by 0 bases, with 14 bases between them. CDR3 protein: CASSQGEATSSYNEQFF. The CDR3 DNA sequence: TGCGCCAGCAGTCAAGGAGAGGCAACTAGCTCCTACAATGAGCAGTTCTTC.